The rows below give T cell receptor beta chains drawn from one sample of a study of blood T cell repertoires in COVID-19. Sequenced by immunoSEQ multiplex PCR; TCRdb stores in-frame clones only, minus some. The sample includes some 340,000 clones, around 87% seen only once; the top ten take roughly 5%. The sample consisted of PBMCs or T cells enriched from blood (not recorded which). Source of these receptors: a woman between 25 and 40 years old who had recovered from COVID-19. Both conserved end residues are part of each CDR3. A D gene is named only where the DNA matches it firmly. Rows give clone size only sometimes, using once, few, many, or a class for an expanded clone.

clone size,V gene,D gene,J gene,CDR3 protein,CDR3 DNA
.,TRBV24-1,.,TRBJ2-2,CATSDSQGTGELFF,TGTGCCACCAGTGATTCGCAGGGTACCGGGGAGCTGTTTTTT
.,TRBV6-5,.,TRBJ2-2,CASSTRVRGTGELFF,TGTGCCAGCAGCACGCGCGTTAGGGGGACCGGGGAGCTGTTTTTT
.,TRBV7-6,TRBD1,TRBJ1-2,CASSPPGQDYGYTF,TGTGCCAGCAGCCCTCCGGGACAGGACTATGGCTACACCTTC
.,TRBV6-5,.,TRBJ2-7,CASRQAPLTYEQYF,TGTGCCAGTAGACAGGCCCCGCTAACCTACGAGCAGTACTTC
.,TRBV9,.,TRBJ1-1,CASTGGPFTEAFF,TGTGCCAGCACGGGGGGGCCGTTCACTGAAGCTTTCTTT
.,TRBV5-1,.,TRBJ2-7,CASSLVTGSEYEQYF,TGCGCCAGCAGCTTGGTGACCGGGAGCGAATACGAGCAGTACTTC
.,TRBV27,.,TRBJ1-2,CASSSRQETYGYTF,TGTGCCAGCAGTTCCCGACAGGAAACCTATGGCTACACCTTC
.,TRBV21-1,.,TRBJ2-1,CASRVPPGGAQPVF,TGTGCCAGCAGAGTTCCCCCCGGGGGGGCACAGCCGGTCTTC
.,TRBV5-1,.,TRBJ1-2,CASRQGAIYGYTF,TGCGCCAGCAGACAAGGGGCGATCTATGGCTACACCTTC
.,TRBV11-2,TRBD2,TRBJ2-1,CASSLVTTGGNEQFF,TGTGCCAGCAGCTTAGTGACCACGGGGGGGAATGAGCAGTTCTTC
.,TRBV6-5,TRBD1,TRBJ1-6,CASDRGPNSPLHF,TGTGCCAGCGACAGGGGTCCTAATTCACCCCTCCACTTT
.,TRBV7-9,.,TRBJ2-1,CASSLDRSKSFF,TGTGCCAGCAGCTTAGATCGGAGTAAATCGTTCTTC
.,TRBV14,.,TRBJ1-6,CASRTGANMYYNSPLHF,TGTGCCAGCAGGACAGGTGCCAACATGTACTATAATTCACCCCTCCACTTT
once,TRBV5-1,.,TRBJ1-5,CASSLGGHSNQPQHF,TGCGCCAGCAGCTTGGGGGGACATAGCAATCAGCCCCAGCATTTT
.,TRBV7-7,TRBD2,TRBJ2-1,CASSLGGGNYNEQFF,TGTGCTAGCAGCTTAGGCGGGGGGAACTACAATGAGCAGTTCTTC
.,TRBV4-1,.,TRBJ1-2,CASSQGRTETNYGYTF,TGCGCCAGCAGCCAAGGGAGGACAGAAACTAACTATGGCTACACCTTC
.,TRBV19,TRBD1,TRBJ1-1,CATRPGGGAEAFF,TGTGCCACCCGTCCCGGAGGGGGCGCTGAAGCTTTCTTT
.,TRBV4-1,.,TRBJ1-1,CASSQGNRVGFAEAFF,TGCGCCAGCAGCCAAGGAAACAGGGTAGGGTTCGCTGAAGCTTTCTTT
.,TRBV19,.,TRBJ1-5,CASSPRRGGSNQPQHF,TGTGCCAGTAGTCCGAGGAGGGGTGGGAGCAATCAGCCCCAGCATTTT
.,TRBV7-2,.,TRBJ2-4,CASSLAGGAAKNIQYF,TGTGCCAGCAGCTTAGCGGGGGGGGCGGCCAAAAACATTCAGTACTTC
few,TRBV7-9,TRBD1,TRBJ1-6,CASSQTGTGKSPLHF,TGTGCCAGCAGCCAGACGGGGACAGGGAAATCACCCCTCCACTTT
.,TRBV18,TRBD1,TRBJ2-5,CASSLRTGLKETQYF,TGTGCCAGCTCACTTCGGACAGGACTGAAGGAGACCCAGTACTTC
.,TRBV2,TRBD1,TRBJ2-1,CASKDRGAYNEQFF,TGTGCCAGTAAGGACAGGGGGGCCTACAATGAGCAGTTCTTC
once,TRBV2,TRBD1,TRBJ1-1,CASSLDRGTEAFF,TGTGCCAGCAGCTTGGACAGGGGAACTGAAGCTTTCTTT